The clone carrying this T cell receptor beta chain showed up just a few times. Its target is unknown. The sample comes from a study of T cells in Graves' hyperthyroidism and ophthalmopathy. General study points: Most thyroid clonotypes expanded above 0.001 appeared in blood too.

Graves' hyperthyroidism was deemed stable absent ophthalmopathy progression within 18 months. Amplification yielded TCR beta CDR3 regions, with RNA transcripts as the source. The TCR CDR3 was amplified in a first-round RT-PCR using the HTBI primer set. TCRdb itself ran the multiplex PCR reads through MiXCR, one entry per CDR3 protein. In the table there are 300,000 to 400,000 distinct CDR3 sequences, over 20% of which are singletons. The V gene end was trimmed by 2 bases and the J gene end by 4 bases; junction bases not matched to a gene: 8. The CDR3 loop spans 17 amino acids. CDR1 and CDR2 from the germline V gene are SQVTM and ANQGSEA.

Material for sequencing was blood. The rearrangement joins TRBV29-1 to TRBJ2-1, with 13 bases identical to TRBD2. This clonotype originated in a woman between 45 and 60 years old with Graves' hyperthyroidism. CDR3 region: CSVERSRTSGRYNEQFF. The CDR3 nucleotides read TGCAGCGTTGAAAGGTCCCGGACTAGCGGGAGATACAATGAGCAGTTCTTC.